This entry features one T cell receptor (beta chain) sequence. The antigen remains unidentified. The study ran its PCR with 60 Vbeta and 13 Jbeta primers. Data came from immunoSEQ multiplex PCR; TCRdb stores just in-frame clones and leaves some out. The profile shows about 160,000 clones, more than 65% of them singletons. The sample comes from a study of cytomegalovirus exposure and HLA in healthy donors. Study-level results: Analyses of presence and absence presupposed an approximately uniform sequencing depth across donors. Prior analysis indicated that the majority of TCR beta V segments exhibited productivity approximately 87% or approximately 30% of the time. A highly shared variant cluster was judged a likely technical artifact.

Per the germline V gene, CDR1 is MNHNS and CDR2 is SASEGT. CDR3 length equals 14 residues. Unmatched junction bases numbered 3, after V lost 5 bases and J lost 4 bases. The receptor was isolated from a man between 18 and 35 years old in good health and CMV-seropositive. Material for sequencing was PBMCs. The chain employs TRBV6-1 and TRBJ2-4; 9 nucleotides agree with TRBD1. The DNA for the CDR3 is TGTGCCAGCAGTAATGACAGGGGGAAAAACATTCAGTACTTC. Translation gives CASSNDRGKNIQYF.